The 23 T cell receptor beta chains listed next were all sequenced from one sample in a study of OX40 agonist ivuxolimab in advanced cancers. The protocol was immunoSEQ multiplex PCR, while the TCRdb copy is restricted to in-frame clones and leaves out a portion. The sample holds approximately 84,000 clones, approximately 86% seen once. The source material was CD4+ or CD8+ T cells sorted from blood, sampled in a trial of the OX40 agonist ivuxolimab. Every receptor here comes from an adult with an advanced solid tumor such as melanoma, head and neck, liver or kidney cancer.

The V gene is TRBV6-1, the J gene TRBJ1-1; TRBD1 matches 7 bases. The CDR3 is made up of 14 amino acids. The ends lost 6 bases at V and 0 bases at J; junction bases unmatched: 4. Per the germline V gene, CDR1 is MNHNS and CDR2 is SASEGT. CDR3 amino acids: CASSRQGMNTEAFF. The CDR3 DNA is TGTGCCAGCAGCCGACAGGGCATGAACACTGAAGCTTTCTTT.

This chain links TRBV5-1 with TRBJ2-2; 13 nucleotides line up with TRBD2. Germline V gene lookup returns CDR1 SGHRS and CDR2 YFSETQ. The CDR3 has 19 amino acids. The ends lost 0 bases at V and 2 bases at J; junction bases unmatched: 7. As DNA, the CDR3 is TGCGCCAGCAGCTTGGGAAGGACTAGCGGGAGAAGCAACACCGGGGAGCTGTTTTTT. This gives the protein CASSLGRTSGRSNTGELFF. Full variable domain (missing parts from reference TRBV5-1 and TRBJ2-2): KAGVTQTPRYLIKTRGQQVTLSCSPISGHRSVSWYQQTPGQGLQFLFEYFSETQRNKGNFPGRFSGRQFSNSRSEMNVSTLELGDSALYLCASSLGRTSGRSNTGELFFGEGSRLTVL.

This chain uses TRBV5-1 with TRBJ1-6; the D is unclear. Between the trimmed V and J ends, which lost 0 bases and 0 bases, there was a span of 4 bases. The CDR3 length is 15 residues. In germline, CDR1 is SGHRS, CDR2 YFSETQ. CDR3 amino acids: CASSLEFSYNSPLHF. The DNA for the CDR3 is TGCGCCAGCAGCTTGGAGTTCTCCTATAATTCACCCCTCCACTTT. The full variable domain, completed using reference TRBV5-1 and TRBJ1-6, is KAGVTQTPRYLIKTRGQQVTLSCSPISGHRSVSWYQQTPGQGLQFLFEYFSETQRNKGNFPGRFSGRQFSNSRSEMNVSTLELGDSALYLCASSLEFSYNSPLHFGNGTRLTVT.

The J gene is TRBJ2-7, the V gene TRBV5-3, with 12 bases identical to TRBD2. TRBV5-3 is designated an ORF whose function remains uncertain. V lost 4 bases and J lost 7; bases outside the gene matches: 12. CDR3 length: 16 amino acids. Here the CDR3 DNA reads TGTGCCAGAAGCAACGAAAGACTAGCGGGAGAGGAAGAGCAGTACTTC. Protein sequence: CARSNERLAGEEEQYF.

The chain employs TRBV9 and TRBJ1-4; D is perhaps TRBD1 (5 bases). The V end lost 0 bases, the J end lost 4 bases, and 13 bases lay between the germline ends. The CDR3 is 16 amino acids. CDR1 and CDR2 from the germline V gene are SGDLS and YYNGEE. The CDR3 protein is CASSVGVGGLNEKLFF. In DNA form, the CDR3 reads TGTGCCAGCAGCGTAGGGGTGGGGGGACTTAATGAAAAACTGTTTTTT.

The V call is TRBV5-6, the J call TRBJ1-6; possibly TRBD1 for D (6 bases). Looked up from germline, CDR1 is SGHDT and CDR2 is YYEEEE. V lost 0 bases and J 10 bases, leaving 14 bases between the germline ends. The CDR3 is made up of 15 amino acids. CDR3 bases: TGTGCCAGCAGCTTGGACGGCAGGGGTCGATCACCCCTCCACTTT. Translating it yields CASSLDGRGRSPLHF.

The chain has TRBV6-6 and TRBJ1-3, with 7 bases aligning to TRBD1. Germline CDR1 reads MNHNY; CDR2 reads SVGAGI (reference sequence). CDR3 size: 14 residues. V shed 0 bases, J shed 4 bases, and the junction held 0 bases outside the gene matches. CDR3 sequence: CASSYSTGGNTIYF. As DNA, the CDR3 is TGTGCCAGCAGTTACTCGACAGGGGGAAACACCATATATTTT.

This clone ranks as medium-sized (0.01 to 0.1%). The chain joins TRBV5-5 to TRBJ1-6, with D possibly being TRBD1 (6 bases). Germline V CDR1 and CDR2: SGHKS, YYEKEE (reference sequence). Trimming left V 2 bases short and J 6 bases short, with 12 bases between. The CDR3 extends over 15 amino acids. CDR3 amino acids: CASSFEGGGNSPLHF. For the CDR3, the DNA is TGTGCCAGCAGCTTTGAAGGGGGAGGTAATTCACCCCTCCACTTT. The full variable domain, completed using reference TRBV5-5 and TRBJ1-6, is DAGVTQSPTHLIKTRGQQVTLRCSPISGHKSVSWYQQVLGQGPQFIFQYYEKEERGRGNFPDRFSARQFPNYSSELNVNALLLGDSALYLCASSFEGGGNSPLHFGNGTRLTVT.

Only a few counts were recorded for this clone. J is TRBJ2-3 and V is TRBV6-5; D gene unclear. The CDR3 sequence is 11 residues long. Germline loops: CDR1 MNHEY, CDR2 SVGAGI. Trimming cost V 4 bases and J 5 bases, with 4 bases left between them. DNA of the CDR3: TGTGCCAGCAGTTTCGGAGATACGCAGTATTTT. Its protein is CASSFGDTQYF.

The chain is built from TRBV7-2 and TRBJ2-1; 11 bases are a match to TRBD2. The V gene end was trimmed by 0 bases and the J gene end by 8 bases; junction bases not matched to a gene: 6. CDR1 and CDR2 from the germline V gene are SGHTA and FQGNSA. This CDR3 is built from 16 residues. In DNA form, the CDR3 reads TGTGCCAGCAGCTTAGCGGGAGTAGCGGGAGGGTATGAGCAGTTCTTC. Its protein is CASSLAGVAGGYEQFF.

J is TRBJ2-3 and V is TRBV14; D gene ambiguous. Between the trimmed V and J ends, which lost 4 bases and 4 bases, there was a span of 15 bases. Germline CDR1 SGHDN, CDR2 FVKESK. CDR3 length: 15 amino acids. The CDR3 sequence: CASSLTRDVPDTQYF. The CDR3 nucleotides are TGTGCCAGCAGCCTGACCAGAGACGTTCCAGATACGCAGTATTTT.

Details on this clone: The junction departs from the called germline gene at one end, perhaps through a read error. The chain uses TRBV11-2 and TRBJ2-2; possibly TRBD1 or TRBD2 for D (5 bases each). Germline lookup yields CDR1 SGHAT and CDR2 FQNNGV. The CDR3 spans 16 residues. The CDR3 spells CASSLDLLWDRRGAVF. CDR3 nucleotides: TGTGCCAGCAGCTTAGATCTTCTCTGGGACCGCCGGGGAGCTGTTTTT.

V gene TRBV4-3 combines with J gene TRBJ1-2; no clear D. CDR1 LGHNA and CDR2 YSLEER come from the germline V gene. The CDR3 loop spans 13 amino acids. Trimming pared 0 bases from V and 3 bases from J, leaving 5 bases between. In nucleotides, the CDR3 is TGCGCCAGCAGCCAAGAGGCCTACTATGGCTACACCTTC. Translated: CASSQEAYYGYTF.

With respect to this clone: This CDR3 is also generated by other DNA sequences in the sample. Here the CDR3 DNA reads TGTGCCAGCAGCTTAGTCGGGGACCAGCCCCAGCATTTT. Protein: CASSLVGDQPQHF. The chain employs TRBV7-9 and TRBJ1-5; D is perhaps TRBD1 (5 bases). With 1 base removed from V and 7 bases from J, the gap between germline ends came to 8 bases. The CDR3 extends over 13 amino acids. Germline V CDR1 and CDR2: SEHNR, FQNEAQ (reference sequence).

The CDR3 region has the DNA TGTGCCAGCTCACAGGATAGCAATCAGCCCCAGCATTTT. Translating gives CASSQDSNQPQHF. The rearrangement joins TRBV18 to TRBJ1-5; D gene uncertain. CDR3 length equals 13 residues. Trimming pared 4 bases from V and 0 bases from J, leaving 4 bases between. CDR1 is KGHSH and CDR2 is LQKENI in the germline V gene.

V usage is TRBV30 and J usage is TRBJ1-6; 8 nucleotides line up with TRBD1. J gave up 7 bases and V 3 bases, and 8 bases lay outside the gene matches. Germline assignment: CDR1 GTSNPN and CDR2 SVGIG (reference sequence). This CDR3 comprises 15 residues. The DNA for the CDR3 is TGTGCCTGGAGATTTAAGGACAGGGAGAATTCACCCCTCCACTTT. Translation gives CAWRFKDRENSPLHF.

This chain joins TRBV10-2 and TRBJ2-7, with 8 bases fitting TRBD1. V lost 2 bases and J lost 3; bases outside the gene matches: 6. The CDR3 spans 15 residues. Per the germline V gene, CDR1 is WSHSY and CDR2 is SAAADI. CDR3 loop: CASSERQGRIYEQYF. The CDR3 nucleotides read TGCGCCAGCAGTGAGCGACAGGGGCGCATCTACGAGCAGTACTTC.

V usage is TRBV11-3 and J usage is TRBJ2-7; D uncertain. This CDR3 contains 12 residues. Per the germline V gene, CDR1 is SGHNT and CDR2 is YENEEA. Trimming removed 0 bases from V and 3 bases from J, with 3 bases in between. CDR3 bases: TGTGCCAGCAGCTTAGATAACTACGAGCAGTACTTC. Protein: CASSLDNYEQYF.

In DNA, the CDR3 is TGTGCCAGCAGTTATAGTACAGGGGGAAATCAGCCCCAGCATTTT. It translates to CASSYSTGGNQPQHF. V and J are TRBV6-6 and TRBJ1-5; 8 bases are shared with TRBD1. Germline V gene sequence: CDR1 MNHNY, CDR2 SVGAGI (reference sequence). The ends lost 3 bases at V and 4 bases at J; junction bases unmatched: 5. CDR3 length: 15 residues.

This chain joins TRBV7-9 and TRBJ1-1, with D perhaps TRBD1 (5 bases). V lost 1 base and J 1 base, leaving 10 bases between the germline ends. CDR3 size: 15 residues. The germline V gene encodes CDR1 SEHNR and CDR2 FQNEAQ (reference sequence). CDR3: CASSLVRGANTEAFF. DNA for the CDR3: TGTGCCAGCAGCTTAGTCCGGGGCGCGAACACTGAAGCTTTCTTT.

The chain carries TRBV6-5 and TRBJ1-6, with TRBD1 matching 7 bases. This CDR3 is 15 amino acids long. Germline V gene data show CDR1 as MNHEY and CDR2 as SVGAGI. V lost 5 bases to trimming and J lost 8 bases; unmatched junction nucleotides: 9. This chain's CDR3 is CASSPRGRGDSPLHF. DNA of the CDR3: TGTGCCAGCAGTCCCCGGGGCAGGGGGGATTCACCCCTCCACTTT.

The chain has TRBV4-3 and TRBJ1-5; TRBD1 is a possible D gene (5 bases). CDR1 and CDR2 from the germline V gene are LGHNA and YSLEER. Trimming shortened V by 0 bases and J by 9 bases, and 15 bases separated the two germline ends. The CDR3 sequence is 15 residues long. The CDR3 protein is CASSQERRATGPQHF. The CDR3 bases are TGCGCCAGCAGCCAAGAGAGGAGGGCCACAGGGCCCCAGCATTTT.

As DNA, the CDR3 is TGTGCCAGCACCACCCCGGGATTTAATGAAAAACTGTTTTTT. Its protein is CASTTPGFNEKLFF. The chain links TRBV5-6 to TRBJ1-4; no clear D. The CDR3 runs 14 residues. Germline V gene data show CDR1 as SGHDT and CDR2 as YYEEEE. V lost 6 bases to trimming and J lost 4 bases, with 13 bases between them.